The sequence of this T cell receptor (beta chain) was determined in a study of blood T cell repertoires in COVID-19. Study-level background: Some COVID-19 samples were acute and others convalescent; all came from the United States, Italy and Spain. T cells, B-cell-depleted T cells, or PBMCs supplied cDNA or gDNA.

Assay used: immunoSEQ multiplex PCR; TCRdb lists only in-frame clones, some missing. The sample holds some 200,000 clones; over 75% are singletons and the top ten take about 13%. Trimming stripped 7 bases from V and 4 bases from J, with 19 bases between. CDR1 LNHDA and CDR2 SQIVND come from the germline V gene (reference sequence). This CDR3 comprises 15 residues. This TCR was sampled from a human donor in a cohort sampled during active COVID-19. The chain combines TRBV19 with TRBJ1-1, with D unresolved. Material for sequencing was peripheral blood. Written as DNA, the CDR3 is TGTGCCAGTACCACGGGAAGGCCTATTAGCACTGAAGCTTTCTTT. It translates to CASTTGRPISTEAFF.